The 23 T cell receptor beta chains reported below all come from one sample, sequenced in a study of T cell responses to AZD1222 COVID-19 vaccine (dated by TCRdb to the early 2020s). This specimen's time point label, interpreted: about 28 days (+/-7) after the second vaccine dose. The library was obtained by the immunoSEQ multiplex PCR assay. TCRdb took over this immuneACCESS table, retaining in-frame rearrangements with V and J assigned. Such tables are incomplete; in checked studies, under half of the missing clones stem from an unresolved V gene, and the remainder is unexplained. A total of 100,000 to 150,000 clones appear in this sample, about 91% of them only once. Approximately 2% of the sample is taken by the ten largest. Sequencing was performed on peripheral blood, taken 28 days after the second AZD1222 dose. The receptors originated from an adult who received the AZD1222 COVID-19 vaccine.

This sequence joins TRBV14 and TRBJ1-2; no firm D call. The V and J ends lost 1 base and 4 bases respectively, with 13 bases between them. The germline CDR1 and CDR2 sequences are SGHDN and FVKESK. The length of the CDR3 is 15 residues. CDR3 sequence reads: CASSQGVNPGYGYTF. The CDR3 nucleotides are TGTGCCAGCAGCCAAGGTGTCAACCCAGGCTATGGCTACACCTTC. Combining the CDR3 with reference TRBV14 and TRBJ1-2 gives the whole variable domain EAGVTQFPSHSVIEKGQTVTLRCDPISGHDNLYWYRRVMGKEIKFLLHFVKESKQDESGMPNNRFLAERTGGTYSTLKVQPAELEDSGVYFCASSQGVNPGYGYTFGSGTRLTVV.

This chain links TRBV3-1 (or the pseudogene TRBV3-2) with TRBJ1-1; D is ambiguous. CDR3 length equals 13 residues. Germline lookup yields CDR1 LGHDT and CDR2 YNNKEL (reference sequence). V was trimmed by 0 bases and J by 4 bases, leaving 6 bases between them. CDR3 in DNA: TGTGCCAGCAGCCAAGAGTGGGGCACTGAAGCTTTCTTT. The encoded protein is CASSQEWGTEAFF.

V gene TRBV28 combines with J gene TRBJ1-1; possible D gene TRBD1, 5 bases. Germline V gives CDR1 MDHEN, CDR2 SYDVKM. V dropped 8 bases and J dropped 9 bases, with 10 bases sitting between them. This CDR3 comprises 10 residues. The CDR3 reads CASQGGKAFF. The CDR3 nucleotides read TGTGCCAGCCAGGGAGGAAAAGCTTTCTTT.

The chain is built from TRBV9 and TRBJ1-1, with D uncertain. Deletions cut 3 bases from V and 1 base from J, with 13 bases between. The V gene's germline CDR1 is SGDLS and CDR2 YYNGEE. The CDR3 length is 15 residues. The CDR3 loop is CASSAKVGPNTEAFF. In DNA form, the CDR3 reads TGTGCCAGCAGCGCCAAGGTCGGACCGAACACTGAAGCTTTCTTT.

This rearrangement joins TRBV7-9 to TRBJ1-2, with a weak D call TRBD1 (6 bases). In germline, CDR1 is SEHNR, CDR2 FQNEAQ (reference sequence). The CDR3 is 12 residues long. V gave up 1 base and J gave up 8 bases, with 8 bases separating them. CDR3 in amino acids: CASSLGQGGYTF. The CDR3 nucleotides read TGTGCCAGCAGCTTAGGTCAGGGGGGCTACACCTTC.

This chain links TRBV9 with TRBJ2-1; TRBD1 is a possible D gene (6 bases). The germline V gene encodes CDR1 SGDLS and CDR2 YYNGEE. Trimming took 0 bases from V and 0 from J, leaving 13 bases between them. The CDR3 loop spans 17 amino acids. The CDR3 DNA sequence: TGTGCCAGCAGCGTAGCCCTAGGGGGAAGCTCCTACAATGAGCAGTTCTTC. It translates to CASSVALGGSSYNEQFF.

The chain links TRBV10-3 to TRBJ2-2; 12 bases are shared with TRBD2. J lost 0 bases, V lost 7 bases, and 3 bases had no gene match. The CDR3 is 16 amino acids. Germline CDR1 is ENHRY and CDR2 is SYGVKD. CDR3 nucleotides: TGTGCCATCAAACGGACTAGCGGGACGAACACCGGGGAGCTGTTTTTT. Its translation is CAIKRTSGTNTGELFF.

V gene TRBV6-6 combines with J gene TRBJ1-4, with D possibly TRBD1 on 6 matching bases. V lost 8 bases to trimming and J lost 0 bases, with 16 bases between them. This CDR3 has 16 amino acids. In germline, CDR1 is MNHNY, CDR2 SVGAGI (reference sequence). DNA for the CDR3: TGTGCCAGCCGGGATGGGGGCGCTGCAACTAATGAAAAACTGTTTTTT. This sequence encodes CASRDGGAATNEKLFF.

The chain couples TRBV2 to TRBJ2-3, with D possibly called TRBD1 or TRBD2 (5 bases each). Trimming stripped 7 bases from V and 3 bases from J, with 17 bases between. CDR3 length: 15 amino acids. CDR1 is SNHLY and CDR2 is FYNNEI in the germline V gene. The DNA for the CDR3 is TGTGCCAGCATGGAGGAAGACAGATATACAGATACGCAGTATTTT. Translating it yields CASMEEDRYTDTQYF. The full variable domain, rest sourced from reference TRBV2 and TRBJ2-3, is EPEVTQTPSHQVTQMGQEVILRCVPISNHLYFYWYRQILGQKVEFLVSFYNNEISEKSEIFDDQFSVERPDGSNFTLKIRSTKLEDSAMYFCASMEEDRYTDTQYFGPGTRLTVL.

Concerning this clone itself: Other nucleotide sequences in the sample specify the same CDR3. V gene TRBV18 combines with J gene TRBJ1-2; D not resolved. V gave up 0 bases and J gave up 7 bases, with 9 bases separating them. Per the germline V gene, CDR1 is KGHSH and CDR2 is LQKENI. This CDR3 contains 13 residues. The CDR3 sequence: CASSPPDRGGYTF. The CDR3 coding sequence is TGTGCCAGCTCACCACCGGACCGTGGTGGCTACACCTTC.

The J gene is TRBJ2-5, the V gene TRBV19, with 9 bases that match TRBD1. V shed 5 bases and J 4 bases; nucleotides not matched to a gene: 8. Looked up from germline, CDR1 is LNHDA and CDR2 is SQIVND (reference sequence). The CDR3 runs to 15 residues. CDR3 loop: CASSDSGTGTETQYF. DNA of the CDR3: TGTGCCAGTAGTGACTCCGGGACAGGGACAGAGACCCAGTACTTC.

The CDR3 loop is CAIRSQGGETQYF. The CDR3 DNA reads as TGTGCCATCAGATCCCAGGGGGGTGAGACCCAGTACTTC. The chain links TRBV10-3 to TRBJ2-5, with D possibly TRBD1 on 7 matching bases. Germline V gives CDR1 ENHRY, CDR2 SYGVKD. Trimming shortened V by 6 bases and J by 5 bases, and 13 bases separated the two germline ends. The CDR3 spans 13 residues.

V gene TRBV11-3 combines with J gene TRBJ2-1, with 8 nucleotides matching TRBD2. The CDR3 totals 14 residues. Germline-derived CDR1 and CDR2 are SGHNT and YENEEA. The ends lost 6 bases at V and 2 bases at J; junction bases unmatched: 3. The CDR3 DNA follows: TGTGCCAGCAGTACGGGACTAGCCTACAATGAGCAGTTCTTC. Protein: CASSTGLAYNEQFF.

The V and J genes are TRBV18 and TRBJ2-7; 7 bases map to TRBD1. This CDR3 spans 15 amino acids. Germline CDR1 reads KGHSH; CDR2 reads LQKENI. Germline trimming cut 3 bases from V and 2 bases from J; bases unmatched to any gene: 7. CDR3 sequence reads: CASSPGRGPTYEQYV. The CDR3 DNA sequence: TGTGCCAGCTCACCGGGAAGGGGGCCTACCTACGAGCAGTACGTC.

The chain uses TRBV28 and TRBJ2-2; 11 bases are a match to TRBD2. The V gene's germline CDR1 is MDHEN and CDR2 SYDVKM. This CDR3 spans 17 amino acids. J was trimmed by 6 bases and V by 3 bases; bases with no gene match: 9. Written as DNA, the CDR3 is TGTGCCAGCAGTTTGTCTTTGGGACTAGCGGTCGCCGGGGAGCTGTTTTTT. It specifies CASSLSLGLAVAGELFF. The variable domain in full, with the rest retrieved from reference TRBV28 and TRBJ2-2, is DVKVTQSSRYLVKRTGEKVFLECVQDMDHENMFWYRQDPGLGLRLIYFSYDVKMKEKGDIPEGYSVSREKKERFSLILESASTNQTSMYLCASSLSLGLAVAGELFFGEGSRLTVL.

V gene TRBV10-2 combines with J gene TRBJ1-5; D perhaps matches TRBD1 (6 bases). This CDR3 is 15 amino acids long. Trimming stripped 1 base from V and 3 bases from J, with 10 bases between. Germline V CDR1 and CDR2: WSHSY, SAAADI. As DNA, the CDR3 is TGCGCCAGCAGTGAGTACCACAGGGACAATCAGCCCCAGCATTTT. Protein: CASSEYHRDNQPQHF.

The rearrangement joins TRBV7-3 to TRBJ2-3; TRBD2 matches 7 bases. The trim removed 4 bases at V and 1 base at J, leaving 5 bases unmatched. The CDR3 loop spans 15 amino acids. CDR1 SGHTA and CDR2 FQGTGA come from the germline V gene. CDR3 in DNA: TGTGCCAGCAGCTCAACGGCGGGAGGCACAGATACGCAGTATTTT. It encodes CASSSTAGGTDTQYF. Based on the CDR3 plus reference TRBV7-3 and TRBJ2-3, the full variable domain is GAGVSQTPSNKVTEKGKYVELRCDPISGHTALYWYRQSLGQGPEFLIYFQGTGAADDSGLPNDRFFAVRPEGSVSTLKIQRTERGDSAVYLCASSSTAGGTDTQYFGPGTRLTVL.

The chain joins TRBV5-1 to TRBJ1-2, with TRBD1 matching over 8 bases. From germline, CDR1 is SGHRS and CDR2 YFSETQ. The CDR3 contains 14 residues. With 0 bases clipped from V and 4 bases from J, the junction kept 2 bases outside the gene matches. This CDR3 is CASSLADRAYGYTF. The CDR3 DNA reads TGCGCCAGCAGCTTGGCGGACAGGGCCTATGGCTACACCTTC.

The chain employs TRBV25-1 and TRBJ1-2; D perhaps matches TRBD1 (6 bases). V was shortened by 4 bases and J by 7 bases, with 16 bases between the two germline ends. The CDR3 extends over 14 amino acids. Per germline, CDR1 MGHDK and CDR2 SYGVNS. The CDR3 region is CASSGPGVLGGYTF. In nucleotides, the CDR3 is TGTGCCAGCAGTGGGCCAGGGGTTTTGGGTGGCTACACCTTC.

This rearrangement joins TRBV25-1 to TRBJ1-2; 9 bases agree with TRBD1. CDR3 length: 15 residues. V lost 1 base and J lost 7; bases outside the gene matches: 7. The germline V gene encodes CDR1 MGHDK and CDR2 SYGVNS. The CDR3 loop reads CASSEFNRGQRGYTF. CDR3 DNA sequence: TGTGCCAGCAGTGAATTTAACAGGGGGCAACGTGGCTACACCTTC.

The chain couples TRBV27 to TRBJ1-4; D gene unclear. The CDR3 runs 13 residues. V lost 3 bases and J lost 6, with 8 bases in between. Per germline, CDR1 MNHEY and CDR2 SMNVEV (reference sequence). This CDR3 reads CASSFRVDEKLFF. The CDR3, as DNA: TGTGCCAGCAGTTTTAGGGTTGATGAAAAACTGTTTTTT.

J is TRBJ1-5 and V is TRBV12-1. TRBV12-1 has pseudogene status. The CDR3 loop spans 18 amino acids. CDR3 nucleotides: TGTGCCAGCAGCTGCTCGGGATCCCTAAGAGGTAGCAATCAGCCCCAGCATTTT. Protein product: CASSCSGSLRGSNQPQHF.

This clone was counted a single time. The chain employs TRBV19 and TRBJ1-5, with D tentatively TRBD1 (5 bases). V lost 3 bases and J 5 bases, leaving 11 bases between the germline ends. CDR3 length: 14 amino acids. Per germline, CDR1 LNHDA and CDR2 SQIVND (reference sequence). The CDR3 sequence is CASSIRDGDQPQHF. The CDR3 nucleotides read TGTGCCAGTAGTATCCGGGACGGTGATCAGCCCCAGCATTTT.